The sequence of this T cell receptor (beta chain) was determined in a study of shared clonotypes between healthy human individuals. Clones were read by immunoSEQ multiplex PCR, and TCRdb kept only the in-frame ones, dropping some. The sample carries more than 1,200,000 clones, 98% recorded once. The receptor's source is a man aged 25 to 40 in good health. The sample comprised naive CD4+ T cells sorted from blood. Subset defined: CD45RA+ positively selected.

The CDR3 DNA reads as TGTGCCAGTAGTATCTCGACAGGGGTGAACGAGCCCCAGCATTTT. Encoded protein: CASSISTGVNEPQHF. V gene TRBV19 combines with J gene TRBJ1-5; 8 nucleotides match TRBD1. Trimming removed 3 bases from V and 8 bases from J; junction bases left unmatched: 9. CDR1 LNHDA and CDR2 SQIVND come from the germline V gene (reference sequence). The CDR3 extends over 15 amino acids.